This is a list of T cell receptor beta chains from one sample in a study of cytomegalovirus exposure and HLA in healthy donors. Assay used: immunoSEQ multiplex PCR; TCRdb lists only in-frame clones, some missing. The data show 150,000 to 200,000 clones, about 86% seen once. Sequenced input: PBMCs. Receptors were obtained from a woman aged 18-30 years in good health and CMV-seronegative. Both conserved end residues are part of each CDR3. A D gene is named only where the DNA matches it firmly. Not every row has a clone size; where given, it reads once, few, many or a size class.

d_gene: TRBD1
len: 14
j_gene: TRBJ2-7
abundance: .
v_gene: TRBV19
CDR3aa: CASSTSGQRYEQYF
CDR3nt: TGTGCCAGTAGTACCTCGGGACAGCGCTACGAGCAGTACTTC

d_gene: TRBD2
len: 15
j_gene: TRBJ2-1
abundance: .
v_gene: TRBV15
CDR3aa: CATSAGRGAYNEQFF
CDR3nt: TGTGCCACCAGCGCAGGGAGGGGAGCCTACAATGAGCAGTTCTTC

d_gene: .
len: 13
j_gene: TRBJ1-5
abundance: .
v_gene: TRBV6-5
CDR3aa: CASLERAGQPQHF
CDR3nt: TGTGCCAGCCTTGAGAGGGCAGGTCAGCCCCAGCATTTT

d_gene: .
len: 14
j_gene: TRBJ1-1
abundance: .
v_gene: TRBV10-3
CDR3aa: CAHGNGDTNTEAFF
CDR3nt: TGTGCCCACGGAAACGGGGACACGAACACTGAAGCTTTCTTT

d_gene: TRBD1
len: 14
j_gene: TRBJ1-1
abundance: .
v_gene: TRBV6-6
CDR3aa: CASSVQGGRSEAFF
CDR3nt: TGTGCCAGCAGTGTCCAGGGGGGACGGTCTGAAGCTTTCTTT

d_gene: .
len: 15
j_gene: TRBJ1-2
abundance: .
v_gene: TRBV5-6
CDR3aa: CASSLALGGGYGYTF
CDR3nt: TGTGCCAGCAGCTTGGCCTTGGGAGGGGGATATGGCTACACCTTC

d_gene: .
len: 14
j_gene: TRBJ2-2
abundance: .
v_gene: TRBV5-1
CDR3aa: CASSLAPNTGELFF
CDR3nt: TGCGCCAGCAGCTTGGCTCCGAACACCGGGGAGCTGTTTTTT

d_gene: TRBD2
len: 15
j_gene: TRBJ2-5
abundance: .
v_gene: TRBV11-2
CDR3aa: CASSLQPGGGETQYF
CDR3nt: TGTGCCAGCAGCCTCCAGCCGGGAGGGGGGGAGACCCAGTACTTC

d_gene: .
len: 15
j_gene: TRBJ1-2
abundance: .
v_gene: TRBV7-9
CDR3aa: CASSPPGKRDYGYTF
CDR3nt: TGTGCCAGCAGCCCCCCCGGGAAACGGGACTATGGCTACACCTTC

d_gene: TRBD2
len: 15
j_gene: TRBJ2-7
abundance: .
v_gene: TRBV7-9
CDR3aa: CASSVGLAGNGEQYF
CDR3nt: TGTGCCAGCAGCGTTGGACTAGCGGGAAACGGGGAGCAGTACTTC

d_gene: TRBD2
len: 18
j_gene: TRBJ2-3
abundance: .
v_gene: TRBV27
CDR3aa: CASSLGLAGEESADTQYF
CDR3nt: TGTGCCAGCAGTCTTGGACTAGCGGGAGAGGAAAGTGCAGATACGCAGTATTTT

d_gene: .
len: 16
j_gene: TRBJ2-7
abundance: .
v_gene: TRBV4-1
CDR3aa: CASSQDQEEQLYEQYF
CDR3nt: TGCGCCAGCAGCCAAGATCAAGAAGAACAGCTCTACGAGCAGTACTTC

d_gene: TRBD2
len: 15
j_gene: TRBJ2-7
abundance: .
v_gene: TRBV7-9
CDR3aa: CASSSSGPSSYEQYF
CDR3nt: TGTGCCAGCAGCTCTAGCGGGCCTAGCTCCTACGAGCAGTACTTC

d_gene: TRBD1
len: 15
j_gene: TRBJ2-7
abundance: .
v_gene: TRBV5-1
CDR3aa: CASSAEGARSYEQYF
CDR3nt: TGCGCCAGCAGCGCTGAGGGGGCAAGGTCCTACGAGCAGTACTTC

d_gene: TRBD2
len: 14
j_gene: TRBJ2-2
abundance: .
v_gene: TRBV27
CDR3aa: CASRTSGLTGELFF
CDR3nt: TGTGCCAGCAGGACTAGCGGCCTCACCGGGGAGCTGTTTTTT

d_gene: .
len: 11
j_gene: TRBJ1-2
abundance: .
v_gene: TRBV18
CDR3aa: CASSGTGGYTF
CDR3nt: TGTGCCAGCTCCGGGACTGGGGGCTACACCTTC

d_gene: .
len: 13
j_gene: TRBJ2-1
abundance: .
v_gene: TRBV9
CDR3aa: CASSGSPGNEQFF
CDR3nt: TGTGCCAGCAGCGGCAGCCCGGGGAATGAGCAGTTCTTC

d_gene: .
len: 14
j_gene: TRBJ1-1
abundance: .
v_gene: TRBV18
CDR3aa: CASSPPPRTEEAFF
CDR3nt: TGTGCCAGCTCACCACCGCCAAGGACAGAGGAAGCTTTCTTT

d_gene: TRBD2
len: 17
j_gene: TRBJ2-1
abundance: .
v_gene: TRBV4-1
CDR3aa: CASSQDRAGVYYNEQFF
CDR3nt: TGCGCCAGCAGCCAAGATCGAGCGGGAGTATACTACAATGAGCAGTTCTTC

d_gene: TRBD1
len: 12
j_gene: TRBJ2-1
abundance: .
v_gene: TRBV29-1
CDR3aa: CSVGTGWNEQFF
CDR3nt: TGCAGCGTTGGGACAGGGTGGAATGAGCAGTTCTTC

d_gene: .
len: 11
j_gene: TRBJ2-1
abundance: .
v_gene: TRBV20-1
CDR3aa: CSARGLNEQFF
CDR3nt: TGCAGTGCTAGAGGTCTCAATGAGCAGTTCTTC

d_gene: TRBD1
len: 13
j_gene: TRBJ1-5
abundance: .
v_gene: TRBV27
CDR3aa: CASSVQGAQPQHF
CDR3nt: TGTGCCAGCAGCGTACAGGGGGCTCAGCCCCAGCATTTT

d_gene: TRBD1
len: 15
j_gene: TRBJ1-5
abundance: .
v_gene: TRBV2
CDR3aa: CASRSQGESNQPQHF
CDR3nt: TGTGCCAGCAGATCACAGGGGGAGAGCAATCAGCCCCAGCATTTT

d_gene: .
len: 16
j_gene: TRBJ2-1
abundance: .
v_gene: TRBV5-7
CDR3aa: CASSPLNRARYNEQFF
CDR3nt: TGTGCCAGCAGCCCTTTAAACAGGGCCAGATACAATGAGCAGTTCTTC

d_gene: .
len: 12
j_gene: TRBJ1-2
abundance: .
v_gene: TRBV9
CDR3aa: CASNSGSYGYTF
CDR3nt: TGTGCCAGCAACTCAGGATCCTATGGCTACACCTTC

d_gene: .
len: 14
j_gene: TRBJ1-5
abundance: once
v_gene: TRBV30
CDR3aa: CAWSEWALYQPQHF
CDR3nt: TGTGCCTGGAGCGAATGGGCTCTATATCAGCCCCAGCATTTT

d_gene: .
len: 14
j_gene: TRBJ1-2
abundance: .
v_gene: TRBV21-1
CDR3aa: CASSKSRQVRGYTF
CDR3nt: TGTGCCAGCAGCAAAAGCCGTCAGGTCAGGGGCTACACCTTC

d_gene: TRBD1
len: 16
j_gene: TRBJ1-2
abundance: few
v_gene: TRBV2
CDR3aa: CASSLHPGQGAYGYTF
CDR3nt: TGTGCCAGCAGCCTTCACCCGGGACAGGGGGCTTATGGCTACACCTTC

d_gene: TRBD1
len: 17
j_gene: TRBJ2-7
abundance: .
v_gene: TRBV18
CDR3aa: CASSPKGGDRENYEQYF
CDR3nt: TGTGCCAGCTCACCTAAGGGTGGGGACAGGGAAAACTACGAGCAGTACTTC

d_gene: .
len: 15
j_gene: TRBJ2-5
abundance: .
v_gene: TRBV4-3
CDR3aa: CASSQMNMGAGTQYF
CDR3nt: TGCGCCAGCAGCCAAATGAATATGGGGGCGGGGACCCAGTACTTC

d_gene: .
len: 16
j_gene: TRBJ2-2
abundance: .
v_gene: TRBV6-5
CDR3aa: CASSYAGTANTGELFF
CDR3nt: TGTGCCAGCAGTTATGCGGGGACAGCGAACACCGGGGAGCTGTTTTTT

d_gene: .
len: 16
j_gene: TRBJ1-5
abundance: .
v_gene: TRBV5-6
CDR3aa: CASSLFWQGSNQPQHF
CDR3nt: TGTGCCAGCAGCTTGTTCTGGCAGGGGAGCAATCAGCCCCAGCATTTT

d_gene: .
len: 12
j_gene: TRBJ2-5
abundance: .
v_gene: TRBV2
CDR3aa: CASSALQETQYF
CDR3nt: TGTGCCAGCAGTGCCCTTCAAGAGACCCAGTACTTC

d_gene: TRBD1
len: 15
j_gene: TRBJ2-1
abundance: .
v_gene: TRBV11-3
CDR3aa: CASSLDPTGGNEQFF
CDR3nt: TGTGCCAGCAGCTTAGATCCCACAGGGGGCAATGAGCAGTTCTTC

d_gene: TRBD2
len: 18
j_gene: TRBJ2-3
abundance: .
v_gene: TRBV6-1
CDR3aa: CASSEEEDVAGFTDTQYF
CDR3nt: TGTGCCAGCAGTGAAGAAGAGGACGTAGCGGGATTCACAGATACGCAGTATTTT

d_gene: .
len: 16
j_gene: TRBJ2-5
abundance: .
v_gene: TRBV2
CDR3aa: CASRAGTRRPGETQYF
CDR3nt: TGTGCCAGCAGAGCCGGGACACGGCGACCCGGTGAGACCCAGTACTTC

d_gene: .
len: 14
j_gene: TRBJ1-2
abundance: .
v_gene: TRBV6-5
CDR3aa: CASSYGQRNYGYTF
CDR3nt: TGTGCCAGCAGTTACGGACAGCGTAACTATGGCTACACCTTC

d_gene: TRBD1
len: 16
j_gene: TRBJ1-1
abundance: .
v_gene: TRBV19
CDR3aa: CASSIREQGANTEAFF
CDR3nt: TGTGCCAGTAGTATTAGGGAGCAGGGGGCGAACACTGAAGCTTTCTTT

d_gene: TRBD2
len: 15
j_gene: TRBJ2-7
abundance: .
v_gene: TRBV6-5
CDR3aa: CASSYSGLVAYEQYF
CDR3nt: TGTGCCAGCAGTTACTCAGGACTAGTCGCCTACGAGCAGTACTTC

d_gene: .
len: 14
j_gene: TRBJ1-5
abundance: .
v_gene: TRBV7-8
CDR3aa: CASSTNRGNQPQHF
CDR3nt: TGTGCCAGCAGCACCAACAGGGGCAATCAGCCCCAGCATTTT

d_gene: .
len: 11
j_gene: TRBJ1-5
abundance: .
v_gene: TRBV2
CDR3aa: CASSEEGYPRF
CDR3nt: TGTGCCAGCAGTGAGGAGGGGTACCCCCGATTT

d_gene: .
len: 12
j_gene: TRBJ2-4
abundance: .
v_gene: TRBV27
CDR3aa: CASRGGQDIQYF
CDR3nt: TGTGCCAGCAGGGGGGGGCAGGACATTCAGTACTTC

d_gene: .
len: 14
j_gene: TRBJ1-2
abundance: .
v_gene: TRBV27
CDR3aa: CASSLDAGAYGYTF
CDR3nt: TGTGCCAGCAGTTTAGATGCAGGGGCCTATGGCTACACCTTC

d_gene: .
len: 15
j_gene: TRBJ1-3
abundance: .
v_gene: TRBV4-1
CDR3aa: CASTTGGAAGNTIYF
CDR3nt: TGCGCCAGCACCACCGGCGGGGCAGCTGGAAACACCATATATTTT

d_gene: TRBD1
len: 13
j_gene: TRBJ1-1
abundance: .
v_gene: TRBV30
CDR3aa: CAGRQGANTEAFF
CDR3nt: TGTGCCGGGCGACAGGGGGCGAACACTGAAGCTTTCTTT

d_gene: TRBD2
len: 16
j_gene: TRBJ2-3
abundance: .
v_gene: TRBV27
CDR3aa: CASSSWREMLIDTQYF
CDR3nt: TGTGCCAGCAGTTCGTGGCGGGAGATGCTCATAGATACGCAGTATTTT

d_gene: TRBD2
len: 15
j_gene: TRBJ2-3
abundance: .
v_gene: TRBV5-4
CDR3aa: CASSLQRERPDTQYF
CDR3nt: TGTGCCAGCAGCTTACAGCGGGAGAGGCCAGATACGCAGTATTTT

d_gene: TRBD1
len: 12
j_gene: TRBJ1-2
abundance: .
v_gene: TRBV29-1
CDR3aa: CSSGQGAAGYTF
CDR3nt: TGCAGCTCTGGACAGGGGGCTGCTGGCTACACCTTC

d_gene: .
len: 16
j_gene: TRBJ2-7
abundance: many
v_gene: TRBV21-1
CDR3aa: CASRGTSGRAFYEQYF
CDR3nt: TGTGCCAGCAGGGGGACTAGCGGGAGGGCCTTCTACGAGCAGTACTTC

d_gene: .
len: 13
j_gene: TRBJ1-1
abundance: .
v_gene: TRBV30
CDR3aa: CAWIAVWNTEAFF
CDR3nt: TGTGCCTGGATAGCTGTATGGAACACTGAAGCTTTCTTT

d_gene: .
len: 16
j_gene: TRBJ1-5
abundance: .
v_gene: TRBV27
CDR3aa: CASRADRTVSNQPQHF
CDR3nt: TGTGCCAGCAGAGCAGATCGGACAGTAAGCAATCAGCCCCAGCATTTT

d_gene: TRBD2
len: 16
j_gene: TRBJ2-3
abundance: .
v_gene: TRBV11-3
CDR3aa: CASSLDLREVGDTQYF
CDR3nt: TGTGCCAGCAGCTTAGATCTCCGGGAGGTAGGAGATACGCAGTATTTT

d_gene: TRBD1
len: 16
j_gene: TRBJ1-2
abundance: .
v_gene: TRBV19
CDR3aa: CASKTAGGQGNGGYTF
CDR3nt: TGTGCCAGTAAAACTGCTGGCGGACAGGGGAACGGAGGCTACACCTTC

d_gene: .
len: 14
j_gene: TRBJ2-5
abundance: .
v_gene: TRBV5-1
CDR3aa: CASRDASGGETQYF
CDR3nt: TGCGCCAGCCGGGACGCCTCTGGAGGGGAGACCCAGTACTTC

d_gene: .
len: 11
j_gene: TRBJ1-4
abundance: .
v_gene: TRBV7-3
CDR3aa: CASNEGGKLFF
CDR3nt: TGTGCCAGCAACGAGGGAGGAAAACTGTTTTTT

d_gene: .
len: 14
j_gene: TRBJ1-5
abundance: .
v_gene: TRBV30
CDR3aa: CAWTPRGTSGAQHF
CDR3nt: TGTGCCTGGACACCCAGAGGGACTAGTGGGGCCCAGCATTTT